The clone carrying this T cell receptor (beta chain) was picked up one time. These data are taken from a study of T cell changes during pregnancy in multiple sclerosis. The CDR3 runs 17 residues. Using immunoSEQ multiplex PCR, the repertoire was profiled, and TCRdb retains in-frame clones only, with some absent. This sample has about 93,000 clones, with about 92% found just once. The sample here was peripheral blood, taken after pregnancy. The clonotype was recovered from a female donor with multiple sclerosis, enrolled in a pregnancy study. The J gene is TRBJ1-2, the V gene TRBV21-1; the D call of TRBD1 is as the table states it, not checked on the DNA. TRBV21-1 is annotated as a pseudogene. The CDR3 is CASSGTGDRGYNYGYTF. As DNA, the CDR3 is TGTGCCAGCAGCGGGACTGGGGACAGGGGCTATAACTATGGCTACACCTTC.